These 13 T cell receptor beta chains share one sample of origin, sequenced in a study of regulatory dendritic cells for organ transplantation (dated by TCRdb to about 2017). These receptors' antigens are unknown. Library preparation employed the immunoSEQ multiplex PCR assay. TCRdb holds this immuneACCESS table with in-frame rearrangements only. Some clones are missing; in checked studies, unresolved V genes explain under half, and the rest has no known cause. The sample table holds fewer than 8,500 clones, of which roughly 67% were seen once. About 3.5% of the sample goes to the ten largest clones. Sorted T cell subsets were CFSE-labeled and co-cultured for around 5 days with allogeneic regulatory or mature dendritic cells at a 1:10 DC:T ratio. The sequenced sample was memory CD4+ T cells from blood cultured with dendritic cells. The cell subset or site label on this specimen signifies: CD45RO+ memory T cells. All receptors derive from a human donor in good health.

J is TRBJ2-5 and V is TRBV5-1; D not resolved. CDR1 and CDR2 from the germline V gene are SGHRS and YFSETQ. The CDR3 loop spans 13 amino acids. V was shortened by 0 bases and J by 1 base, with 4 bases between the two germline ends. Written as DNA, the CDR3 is TGCGCCAGCAGCTTGGACAGCCAAGAGACCCAGTACTTC. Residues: CASSLDSQETQYF.

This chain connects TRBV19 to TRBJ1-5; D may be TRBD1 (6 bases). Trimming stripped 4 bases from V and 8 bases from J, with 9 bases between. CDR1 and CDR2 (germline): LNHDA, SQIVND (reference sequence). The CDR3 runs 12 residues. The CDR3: CASSTGVKPQHF. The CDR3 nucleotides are TGTGCCAGTAGTACAGGGGTTAAGCCCCAGCATTTT.

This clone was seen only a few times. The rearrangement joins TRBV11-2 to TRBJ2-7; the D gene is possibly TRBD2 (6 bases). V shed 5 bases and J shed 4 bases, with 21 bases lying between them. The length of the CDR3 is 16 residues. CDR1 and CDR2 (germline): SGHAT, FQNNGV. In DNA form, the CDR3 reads TGTGCCAGCAGCCCCAGTGGGAGGCAGAGGTTTTACGAGCAGTACTTC. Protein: CASSPSGRQRFYEQYF.

The CDR3 DNA reads as TGCGCCAGCAGCCAAGAGATTGCCCGGCGGGACACTGAAGCTTTCTTT. Encoded protein: CASSQEIARRDTEAFF. The V gene is TRBV4-3, the J gene TRBJ1-1; D not resolved. CDR3 length equals 16 residues. V lost 0 bases to trimming and J lost 3 bases, with 14 bases between them. The germline V gene encodes CDR1 LGHNA and CDR2 YSLEER.

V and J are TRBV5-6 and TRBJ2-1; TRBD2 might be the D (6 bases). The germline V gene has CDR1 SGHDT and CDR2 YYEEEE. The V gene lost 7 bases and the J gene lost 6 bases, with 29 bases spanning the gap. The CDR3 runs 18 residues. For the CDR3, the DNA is TGTGCCAGCGTTTGGACCCTAGGTCGGGCAGGGAGGTTCAATGAGCAGTTCTTC. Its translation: CASVWTLGRAGRFNEQFF. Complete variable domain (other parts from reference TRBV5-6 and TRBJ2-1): DAGVTQSPTHLIKTRGQQVTLRCSPKSGHDTVSWYQQALGQGPQFIFQYYEEEERQRGNFPDRFSGHQFPNYSSELNVNALLLGDSALYLCASVWTLGRAGRFNEQFFGPGTRLTVL.

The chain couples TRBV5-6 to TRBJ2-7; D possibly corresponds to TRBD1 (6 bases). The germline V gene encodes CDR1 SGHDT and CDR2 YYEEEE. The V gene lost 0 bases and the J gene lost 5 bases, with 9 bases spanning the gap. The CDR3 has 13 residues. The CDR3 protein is CASSLDRVNEQYF. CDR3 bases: TGTGCCAGCAGCTTGGACAGGGTGAACGAGCAGTACTTC.

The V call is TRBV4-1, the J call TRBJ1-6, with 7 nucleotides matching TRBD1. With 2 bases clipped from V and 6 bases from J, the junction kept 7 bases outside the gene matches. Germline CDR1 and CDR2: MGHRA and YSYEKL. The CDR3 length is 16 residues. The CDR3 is CASSQITGQSNSPLHF. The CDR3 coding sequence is TGCGCCAGCAGCCAAATAACGGGACAGAGTAATTCACCCCTCCACTTT.

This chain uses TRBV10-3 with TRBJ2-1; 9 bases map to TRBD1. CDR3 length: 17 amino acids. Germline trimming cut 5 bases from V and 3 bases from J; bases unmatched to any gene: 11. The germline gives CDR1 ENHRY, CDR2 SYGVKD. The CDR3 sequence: CAISNPTGGRSYNEQFF. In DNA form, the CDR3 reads TGTGCCATCAGTAACCCCACAGGGGGCCGCAGCTACAATGAGCAGTTCTTC.

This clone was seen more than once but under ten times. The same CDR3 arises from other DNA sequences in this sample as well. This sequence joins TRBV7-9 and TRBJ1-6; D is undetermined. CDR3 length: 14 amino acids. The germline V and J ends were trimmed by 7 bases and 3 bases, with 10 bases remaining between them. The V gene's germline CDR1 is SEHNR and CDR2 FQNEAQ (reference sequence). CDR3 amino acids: CASTQGGYNSPLHF. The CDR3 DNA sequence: TGTGCCAGCACCCAAGGCGGCTATAATTCACCCCTCCACTTT. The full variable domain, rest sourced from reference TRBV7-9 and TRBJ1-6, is DTGVSQNPRHKITKRGQNVTFRCDPISEHNRLYWYRQTLGQGPEFLTYFQNEAQLEKSRLLSDRFSAERPKGSFSTLEIQRTEQGDSAMYLCASTQGGYNSPLHFGNGTRLTVT.

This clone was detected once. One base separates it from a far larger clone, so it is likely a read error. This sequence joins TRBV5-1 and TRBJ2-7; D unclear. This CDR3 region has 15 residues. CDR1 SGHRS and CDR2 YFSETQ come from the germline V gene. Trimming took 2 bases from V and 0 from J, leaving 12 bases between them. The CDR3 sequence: CASSFDFPSSYEQYF. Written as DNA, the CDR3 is TGCGCCAGCAGCTTCGACTTCCCCTCCTCCTACGAGCAGTACTTC.

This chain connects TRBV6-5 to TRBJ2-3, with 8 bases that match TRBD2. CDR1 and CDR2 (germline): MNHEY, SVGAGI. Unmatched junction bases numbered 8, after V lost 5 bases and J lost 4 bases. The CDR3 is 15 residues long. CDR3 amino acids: CASSIGGAFADTQYF. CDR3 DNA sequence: TGTGCCAGCAGTATCGGGGGGGCGTTCGCAGATACGCAGTATTTT.

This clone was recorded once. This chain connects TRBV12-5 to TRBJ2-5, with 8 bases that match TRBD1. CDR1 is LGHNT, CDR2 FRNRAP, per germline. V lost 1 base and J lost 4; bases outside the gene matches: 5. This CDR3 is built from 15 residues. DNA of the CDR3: TGTGCTAGTGGTTTGGACAGCAGGGGGCGAGAGACCCAGTACTTC. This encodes CASGLDSRGRETQYF.

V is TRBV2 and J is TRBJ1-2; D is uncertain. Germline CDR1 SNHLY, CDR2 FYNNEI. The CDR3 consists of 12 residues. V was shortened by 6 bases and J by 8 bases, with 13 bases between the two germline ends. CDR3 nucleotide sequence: TGTGCCAGCAGGTCCTCCGAGTCGGGCTACACCTTC. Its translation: CASRSSESGYTF.